Included here is one T cell receptor beta chain sequence, with context. Its target is unknown. Use of 60 Vbeta and 13 Jbeta primers characterized the PCR. The repertoire was sequenced with immunoSEQ multiplex PCR; TCRdb's copy has only in-frame clones and lacks some. The table shows over 200,000 clones, with 77% occurring only once. This sample is part of a study of cytomegalovirus exposure and HLA in healthy donors. The study's findings and limits: Productive rates of about 87% or about 30% were seen for most TCR beta V segments in an earlier analysis. The dataset shows that most TCR sequences were rare, while some public TCRs occurred in many donors.

The germline CDR1 and CDR2 sequences are MDHEN and SYDVKM. The length of the CDR3 is 13 residues. V shed 4 bases and J shed 5 bases, with 11 bases lying between them. In nominal health when sampled, donors likely had unrecorded immune exposures nonetheless. The rearrangement links TRBV28 to TRBJ2-5; perhaps TRBD1 as D (6 bases). This receptor was obtained from a woman aged 55-69 years in good health and CMV-seropositive. Material: PBMCs. The CDR3, as DNA: TGTGCCAGCAGTTCGGACAGAAGGGAGACCCAGTACTTC. Its protein product is CASSSDRRETQYF.